This T cell receptor (beta chain) comes out of a study of blood T cell repertoires in COVID-19. A word on this clone: The sample holds other DNA sequences that translate to the same CDR3.

Assay: immunoSEQ multiplex PCR; the TCRdb copy retains only in-frame clones and omits some. Counted here are roughly 160,000 clones, more than 75% occurring once; the ten biggest clones make up more than 1%. Unmatched junction bases numbered 3, after V lost 0 bases and J lost 4 bases. CDR1 is SGHRS, CDR2 YFSETQ, per germline. The CDR3 loop spans 14 amino acids. This chain joins TRBV5-1 and TRBJ1-2; 7 bases align to TRBD1. Sequenced sample: peripheral blood. The TCR sequence derives from a man aged 35 to 55 with acute or convalescent COVID-19. The CDR3 spells CASSLGDRAYGYTF. CDR3 DNA sequence: TGCGCCAGCAGCTTGGGGGACAGAGCCTATGGCTACACCTTC.